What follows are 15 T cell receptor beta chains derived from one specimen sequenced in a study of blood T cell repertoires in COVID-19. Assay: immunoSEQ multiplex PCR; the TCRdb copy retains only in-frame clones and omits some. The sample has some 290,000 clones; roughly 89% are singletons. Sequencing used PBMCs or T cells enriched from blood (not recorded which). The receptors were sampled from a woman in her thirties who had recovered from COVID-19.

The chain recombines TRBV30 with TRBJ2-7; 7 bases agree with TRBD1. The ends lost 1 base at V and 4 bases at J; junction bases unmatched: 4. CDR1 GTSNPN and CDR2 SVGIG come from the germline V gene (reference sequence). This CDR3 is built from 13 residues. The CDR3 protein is CAWSGGTAYEQYF. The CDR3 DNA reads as TGTGCCTGGAGTGGTGGGACAGCGTACGAGCAGTACTTC.

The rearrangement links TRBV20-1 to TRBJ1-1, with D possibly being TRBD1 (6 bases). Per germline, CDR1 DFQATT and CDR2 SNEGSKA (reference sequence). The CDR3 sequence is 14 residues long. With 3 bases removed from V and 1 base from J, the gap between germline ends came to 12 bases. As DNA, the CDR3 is TGCAGTGCTAGTGGGGACATAGAGAACACTGAAGCTTTCTTT. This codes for CSASGDIENTEAFF.

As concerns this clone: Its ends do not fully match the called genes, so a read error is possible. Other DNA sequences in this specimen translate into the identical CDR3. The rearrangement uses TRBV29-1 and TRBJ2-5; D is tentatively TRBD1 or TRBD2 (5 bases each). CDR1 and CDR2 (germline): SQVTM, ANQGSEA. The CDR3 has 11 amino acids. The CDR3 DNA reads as TGTAGCGTTCGTGGGGCTGAGACCCAGTACTTC. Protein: CSVRGAETQYF. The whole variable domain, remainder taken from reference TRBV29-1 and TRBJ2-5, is SAVISQKPSRDICQRGTSLTIQCQVDSQVTMMFWYRQQPGQSLTLIATANQGSEATYESGFVIDKFPISRPNLTFSTLTVSNMSPEDSSIYLCSVRGAETQYFGPGTRLLVL.

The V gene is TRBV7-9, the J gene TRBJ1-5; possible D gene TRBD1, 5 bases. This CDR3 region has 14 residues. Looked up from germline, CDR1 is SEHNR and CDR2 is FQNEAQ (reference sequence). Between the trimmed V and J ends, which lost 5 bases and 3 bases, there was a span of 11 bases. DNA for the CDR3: TGTGCCAGCAGCCGAGAGACAGTCAATCAGCCCCAGCATTTT. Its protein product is CASSRETVNQPQHF.

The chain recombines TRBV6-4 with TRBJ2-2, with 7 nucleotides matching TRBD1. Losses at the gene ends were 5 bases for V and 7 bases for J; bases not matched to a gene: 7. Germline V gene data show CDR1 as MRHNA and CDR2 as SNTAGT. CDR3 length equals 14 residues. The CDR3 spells CASSPQGYIGELFF. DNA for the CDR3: TGTGCCAGCAGTCCACAGGGGTACATCGGGGAGCTGTTTTTT.

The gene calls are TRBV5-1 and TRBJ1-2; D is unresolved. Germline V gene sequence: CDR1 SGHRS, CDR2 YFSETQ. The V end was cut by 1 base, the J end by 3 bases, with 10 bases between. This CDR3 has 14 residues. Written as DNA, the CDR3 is TGCGCCAGCAGCTTGCCAGCGCGAGACTATGGCTACACCTTC. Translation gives CASSLPARDYGYTF. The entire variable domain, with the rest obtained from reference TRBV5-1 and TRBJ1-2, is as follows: KAGVTQTPRYLIKTRGQQVTLSCSPISGHRSVSWYQQTPGQGLQFLFEYFSETQRNKGNFPGRFSGRQFSNSRSEMNVSTLELGDSALYLCASSLPARDYGYTFGSGTRLTVV.

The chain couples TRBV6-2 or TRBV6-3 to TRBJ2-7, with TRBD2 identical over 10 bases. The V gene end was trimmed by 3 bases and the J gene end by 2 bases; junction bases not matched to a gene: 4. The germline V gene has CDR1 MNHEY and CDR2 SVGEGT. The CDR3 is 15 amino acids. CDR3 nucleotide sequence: TGTGCCAGCAGTTATAGGCTAGCGGGAGCCTACGAGCAGTACTTC. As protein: CASSYRLAGAYEQYF.

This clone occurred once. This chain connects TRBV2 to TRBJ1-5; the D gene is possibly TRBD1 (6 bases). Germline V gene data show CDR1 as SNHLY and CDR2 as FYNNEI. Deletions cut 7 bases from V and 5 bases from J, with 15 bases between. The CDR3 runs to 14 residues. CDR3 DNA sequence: TGTGCCAGCAACAACCCGGACAGTTATCAGCCCCAGCATTTT. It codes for CASNNPDSYQPQHF.

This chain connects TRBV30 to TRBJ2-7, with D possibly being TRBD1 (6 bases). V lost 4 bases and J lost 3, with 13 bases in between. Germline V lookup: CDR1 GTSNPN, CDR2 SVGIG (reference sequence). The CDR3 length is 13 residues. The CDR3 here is CAWTPDRLYEQYF. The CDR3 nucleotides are TGTGCCTGGACGCCGGACAGACTCTACGAGCAGTACTTC.

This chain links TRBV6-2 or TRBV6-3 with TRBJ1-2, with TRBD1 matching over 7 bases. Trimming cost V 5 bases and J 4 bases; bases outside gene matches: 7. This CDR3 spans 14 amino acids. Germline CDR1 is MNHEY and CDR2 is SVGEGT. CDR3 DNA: TGTGCCAGCAGTGAGACAGGGCGAGGCTATGGCTACACCTTC. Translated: CASSETGRGYGYTF.

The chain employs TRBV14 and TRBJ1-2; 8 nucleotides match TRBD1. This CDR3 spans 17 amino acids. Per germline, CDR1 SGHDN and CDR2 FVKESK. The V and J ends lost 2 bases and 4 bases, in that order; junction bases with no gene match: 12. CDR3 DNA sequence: TGTGCCAGCAGCCAATATCTAGCAAAACAGGGGGGCTATGGCTACACCTTC. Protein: CASSQYLAKQGGYGYTF.

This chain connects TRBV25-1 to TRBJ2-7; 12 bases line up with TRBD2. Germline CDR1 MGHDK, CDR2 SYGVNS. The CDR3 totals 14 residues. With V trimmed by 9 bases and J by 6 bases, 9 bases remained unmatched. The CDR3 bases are TGTGCCAGTGGGACTAGCGGGCCACTTGGCGAGCAGTACTTC. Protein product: CASGTSGPLGEQYF.

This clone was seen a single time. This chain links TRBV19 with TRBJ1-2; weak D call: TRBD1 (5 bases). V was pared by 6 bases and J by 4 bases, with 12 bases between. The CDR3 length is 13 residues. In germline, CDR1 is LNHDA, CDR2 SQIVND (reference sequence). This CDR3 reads CASRNDRVYGYTF. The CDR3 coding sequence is TGTGCCAGTAGAAATGACAGAGTCTATGGCTACACCTTC.

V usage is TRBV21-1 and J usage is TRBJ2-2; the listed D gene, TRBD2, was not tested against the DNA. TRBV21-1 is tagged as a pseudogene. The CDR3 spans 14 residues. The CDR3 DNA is TGTGCCAGCAGCAAGGGACTAAACACCGGGGAGCTGTTTTTT. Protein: CASSKGLNTGELFF.

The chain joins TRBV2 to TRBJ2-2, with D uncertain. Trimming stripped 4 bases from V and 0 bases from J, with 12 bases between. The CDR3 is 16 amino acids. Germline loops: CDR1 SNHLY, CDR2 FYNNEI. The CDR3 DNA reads TGTGCCAGCAGTGTTGAGGTGTTCGCGAACACCGGGGAGCTGTTTTTT. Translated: CASSVEVFANTGELFF.